A selection of T cell receptor beta chains follows, all from one sample in a study of PD-L1 blockade in urothelial cancer. Generated by immunoSEQ multiplex PCR, the TCRdb table keeps only in-frame clones and is missing some. Counted here are 45,000 to 60,000 clones, over 70% occurring once; the ten biggest clones make up 5% to 7.5%. Material: PBMCs, obtained around atezolizumab (anti-PD-L1) treatment. The receptors shown here come from a man aged 35-49 years with urothelial cancer. Each CDR3 is given with its conserved first and last residue. D genes are given only for firm matches. Clone size appears in some rows only: once, few, many, or a class for an expanded clone.

few TRBJ1-1 TRBV5-6 TRBD1 CASSFLGQGQTEAFF TGTGCCAGCAGCTTTCTTGGACAGGGGCAAACTGAAGCTTTCTTT
NA TRBJ2-5 TRBV2 TRBD1 CASSGGTGGIWETQYF TGTGCCAGCAGTGGAGGAACAGGGGGGATCTGGGAGACCCAGTACTTC
NA TRBJ2-1 TRBV7-2 TRBD2 CASRDSGRDNEQFF TGTGCCAGCAGAGATAGCGGGAGGGACAATGAGCAGTTCTTC
NA TRBJ2-3 TRBV10-3 NA CAISESPQASLSTQYF TGTGCCATCAGTGAGAGCCCACAGGCGTCCCTCAGTACGCAGTATTTT
NA TRBJ2-1 TRBV5-4 TRBD1 CASFGQGRYNEQFF TGTGCCAGTTTCGGACAGGGACGCTACAATGAGCAGTTCTTC
NA TRBJ1-1 TRBV5-8 TRBD1 CASSKQGALSTEAFF TGTGCCAGCAGCAAACAGGGGGCGCTGAGCACTGAAGCTTTCTTT
NA TRBJ1-3 TRBV28 NA CASSLGGTGNTIYF TGTGCCAGCAGCCTCGGGGGGACTGGAAACACCATATATTTT
NA TRBJ2-2 TRBV7-9 TRBD1 CASSRPGTVTGELFF TGTGCCAGCAGCCGACCTGGGACAGTCACCGGGGAGCTGTTTTTT
NA TRBJ1-1 TRBV6-5 NA CASSSDWDTEAFF TGTGCCAGCAGTTCCGACTGGGACACTGAAGCTTTCTTT
few TRBJ2-7 TRBV2 TRBD1 CASSPRGPPAYEQYF TGTGCCAGCAGCCCCAGGGGGCCCCCAGCCTACGAGCAGTACTTC
NA TRBJ2-7 TRBV7-2 TRBD2 CASSPLAGASYEQYF TGTGCCAGCAGCCCCTTAGCGGGGGCCTCCTACGAGCAGTACTTC
NA TRBJ1-5 TRBV11-2 NA CASSLQGDQPQHF TGTGCCAGCAGCTTGCAGGGCGACCAGCCCCAGCATTTT
NA TRBJ1-1 TRBV4-1 NA CASSQPLGENTEAFF TGCGCCAGCAGCCAACCACTAGGAGAGAACACTGAAGCTTTCTTT
NA TRBJ1-1 TRBV19 NA CASSMPGLNTEAFF TGTGCCAGTAGTATGCCAGGGTTGAACACTGAAGCTTTCTTT
NA TRBJ2-3 TRBV2 NA CACGGASLGGDTQYF TGTGCCTGCGGAGGAGCTAGCCTAGGGGGAGATACGCAGTATTTT
NA TRBJ2-1 TRBV29-1 NA CSVEDPRAGGYNEQFF TGCAGCGTTGAAGATCCACGGGCTGGAGGGTACAATGAGCAGTTCTTC
NA TRBJ2-4 TRBV27 TRBD1 CASSSLGQGLAKNIQYF TGTGCCAGCAGTTCCCTGGGACAGGGTCTAGCCAAAAACATTCAGTACTTC
once TRBJ1-4 TRBV7-2 NA CASSSGQPANEKLFF TGTGCCAGCAGCTCCGGACAGCCGGCTAATGAAAAACTGTTTTTT
NA TRBJ1-4 TRBV2 NA CASSDQGLGKEKLFF TGTGCCAGCAGTGACCAGGGGTTGGGGAAAGAAAAACTGTTTTTT
NA TRBJ1-4 TRBV7-9 NA CASTFPSDEKLFF TGTGCCAGCACCTTTCCATCGGATGAAAAACTGTTTTTT
NA TRBJ2-7 TRBV27 TRBD2 CASSSRLAGVYEQYF TGTGCCAGCAGTTCTCGACTAGCGGGAGTCTACGAGCAGTACTTC
NA TRBJ1-4 TRBV7-9 TRBD1 CASSSDRGEGKLFF TGTGCCAGCAGCTCCGACAGGGGAGAGGGAAAACTGTTTTTT
NA TRBJ2-3 TRBV2 NA CASSGGGDTQYF TGTGCCAGCAGTGGAGGGGGAGATACGCAGTATTTT
NA TRBJ2-1 TRBV29-1 NA CSASSGSSYNEQFF TGCAGCGCCTCGAGCGGGTCCTCCTACAATGAGCAGTTCTTC
few TRBJ2-2 TRBV25-1 NA CASSESTRGWTGELFF TGTGCCAGCAGTGAATCTACTCGGGGGTGGACCGGGGAGCTGTTTTTT
NA TRBJ1-4 TRBV13 TRBD1 CASSRTQGANEKLFF TGTGCCAGCAGCAGAACGCAGGGGGCTAATGAAAAACTGTTTTTT
NA TRBJ2-3 TRBV4-3 NA CASSLHAARGSTDTQYF TGCGCCAGCAGCCTGCACGCCGCCAGGGGAAGCACAGATACGCAGTATTTT
NA TRBJ1-1 TRBV4-2 NA CASSQERNTGAFF TGTGCCAGCAGCCAAGAAAGGAACACAGGGGCTTTCTTT
NA TRBJ1-2 TRBV15 NA CATSTPGKWGGYTF TGTGCCACCAGCACCCCTGGAAAATGGGGCGGCTACACCTTC
NA TRBJ1-2 TRBV6-6 NA CASSYSHSGVGYTF TGTGCCAGCAGTTACTCGCATTCGGGTGTCGGCTACACCTTC
NA TRBJ2-7 TRBV30 TRBD2 CAWSKSGSYEQYF TGTGCCTGGAGTAAAAGCGGGAGTTACGAGCAGTACTTC
many TRBJ2-2 TRBV28 TRBD2 CASTPGLAGKAGELFF TGTGCCAGCACCCCGGGACTAGCGGGTAAGGCCGGGGAGCTGTTTTTT
NA TRBJ2-1 TRBV29-1 TRBD2 CSSWGGRSDEQFF TGCAGCTCTTGGGGCGGGAGAAGCGATGAGCAGTTCTTC
NA TRBJ1-2 TRBV21-1 NA CASSKKGRQGPNYGYTF TGTGCCAGCAGCAAAAAAGGTCGGCAGGGGCCTAACTATGGCTACACCTTC
NA TRBJ2-2 TRBV6-6 NA CASIPPRDRGGELFF TGTGCCAGCATTCCGCCCCGCGACCGTGGAGGCGAGCTGTTTTTT
NA TRBJ1-1 TRBV28 NA CASSSRGSENEAFF TGTGCCAGCAGTTCCCGGGGTTCGGAGAATGAAGCTTTCTTT
NA TRBJ1-2 TRBV11-1 TRBD1 CAGVQGPYGYTF TGTGCCGGGGTACAGGGGCCTTATGGCTACACCTTC
NA TRBJ1-2 TRBV29-1 NA CSVESVRGLFLYGYTF TGCAGCGTTGAGTCCGTAAGGGGACTTTTCCTCTATGGCTACACCTTC
NA TRBJ1-1 TRBV30 NA CAWKQNTEAFF TGTGCCTGGAAACAAAACACTGAAGCTTTCTTT
NA TRBJ1-2 TRBV4-3 NA CASSQDGANYGYTF TGCGCCAGCAGCCAGGACGGGGCTAACTATGGCTACACCTTC
NA TRBJ2-3 TRBV19 NA CASSINSPRDTQYF TGTGCCAGTAGTATTAATTCACCCCGGGATACGCAGTATTTT